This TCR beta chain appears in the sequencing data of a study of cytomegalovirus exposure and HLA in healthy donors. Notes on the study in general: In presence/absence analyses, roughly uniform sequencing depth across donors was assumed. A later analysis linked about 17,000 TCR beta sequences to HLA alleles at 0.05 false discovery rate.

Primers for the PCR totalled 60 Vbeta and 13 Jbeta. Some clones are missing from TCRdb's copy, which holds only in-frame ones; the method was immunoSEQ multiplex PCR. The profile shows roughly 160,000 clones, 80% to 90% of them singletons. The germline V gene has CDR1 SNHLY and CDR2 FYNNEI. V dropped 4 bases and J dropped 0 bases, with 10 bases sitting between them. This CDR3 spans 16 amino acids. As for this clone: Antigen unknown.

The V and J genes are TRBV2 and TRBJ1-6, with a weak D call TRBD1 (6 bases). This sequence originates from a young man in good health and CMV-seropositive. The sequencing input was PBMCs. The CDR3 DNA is TGTGCCAGCAGTGCTAGGGGGAGCTCCTATAATTCACCCCTCCACTTT. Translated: CASSARGSSYNSPLHF.